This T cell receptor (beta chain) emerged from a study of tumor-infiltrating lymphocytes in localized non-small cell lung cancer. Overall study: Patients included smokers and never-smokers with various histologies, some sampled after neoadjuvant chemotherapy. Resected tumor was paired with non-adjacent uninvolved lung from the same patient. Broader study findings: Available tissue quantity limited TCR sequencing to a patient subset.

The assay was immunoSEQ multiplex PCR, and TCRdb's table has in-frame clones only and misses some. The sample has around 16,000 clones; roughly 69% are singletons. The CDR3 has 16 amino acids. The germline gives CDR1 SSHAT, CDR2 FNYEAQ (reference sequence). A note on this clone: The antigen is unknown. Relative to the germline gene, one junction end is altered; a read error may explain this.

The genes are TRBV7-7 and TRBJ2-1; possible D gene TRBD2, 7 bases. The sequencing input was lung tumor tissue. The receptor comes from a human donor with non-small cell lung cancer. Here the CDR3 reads CASSLVPGEGYNEQFF. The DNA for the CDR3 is TGTGCTAGCAGCTTAGTCCCAGGGGAGGGGTACAATGAGCAGTTCTTC.